The next 23 T cell receptor beta chains were all read from a single sample in a study of blood T cell repertoires in COVID-19. The assay was immunoSEQ multiplex PCR, and TCRdb's table has in-frame clones only and misses some. The repertoire has approximately 300,000 clones, 92% of them found once; the top ten carry about 18%. The sample consisted of PBMCs or T cells enriched from blood (not recorded which). The receptors stem from a woman aged 25 to 39 who had recovered from COVID-19.

The V and J genes are TRBV25-1 and TRBJ1-2, with TRBD1 as a possible D gene (5 bases). Germline CDR1 MGHDK, CDR2 SYGVNS. This CDR3 spans 16 amino acids. The V gene lost 4 bases and the J gene lost 7 bases, with 22 bases spanning the gap. The CDR3 sequence: CASSGLGSQEYAGYTF. In DNA form, the CDR3 reads TGTGCCAGCAGTGGTCTGGGTTCACAGGAGTACGCTGGCTACACCTTC.

The chain has TRBV25-1 and TRBJ1-2, with 7 bases identical to TRBD1. The length of the CDR3 is 13 residues. J gave up 4 bases and V 8 bases, and 7 bases lay outside the gene matches. Germline loops: CDR1 MGHDK, CDR2 SYGVNS. This chain's CDR3 is CASGSQGSYGYTF. The CDR3 DNA sequence: TGTGCCAGCGGATCACAGGGGAGCTATGGCTACACCTTC.

The V gene is TRBV3-1 (or the pseudogene TRBV3-2), the J gene TRBJ2-1; TRBD2 is a possible D gene (5 bases). From germline, CDR1 is LGHDT and CDR2 YNNKEL (reference sequence). The CDR3 has 16 amino acids. Trimming removed 4 bases at V and 6 bases at J, with 19 bases between. The CDR3 loop reads CASSPGRSVAGNEQFF. The CDR3 DNA reads as TGTGCCAGCAGCCCTGGGAGAAGCGTCGCGGGCAATGAGCAGTTCTTC.

This sequence joins TRBV19 and TRBJ1-5; D not resolved. V was pared by 3 bases and J by 7 bases, with 10 bases between. This CDR3 comprises 13 residues. Germline CDR1 is LNHDA and CDR2 is SQIVND (reference sequence). The CDR3 reads CASSIRAGQPQHF. DNA of the CDR3: TGTGCCAGTAGTATTAGGGCGGGGCAGCCCCAGCATTTT.

This clone showed up just once. V gene TRBV28 combines with J gene TRBJ1-2; D is perhaps TRBD1 (5 bases). CDR3 length: 14 residues. CDR1 is MDHEN, CDR2 SYDVKM, per germline. Trimming took 10 bases from V and 1 from J, leaving 16 bases between them. CDR3 nucleotide sequence: TGTGCCACCCATGGGGGAGGATTTAACTATGGCTACACCTTC. Translated: CATHGGGFNYGYTF.

This clone came up a few times. The chain combines TRBV2 with TRBJ1-3; weak D call: TRBD1 (5 bases). The V end was cut by 0 bases, the J end by 3 bases, with 15 bases between. Germline CDR1 is SNHLY and CDR2 is FYNNEI. The CDR3 is made up of 17 amino acids. The chain's CDR3 is CASSEAFRGSGGNTIYF. Written as DNA, the CDR3 is TGTGCCAGCAGTGAAGCTTTTAGGGGCTCGGGTGGAAACACCATATATTTT.

The chain links TRBV27 to TRBJ2-1, with 8 bases identical to TRBD2. This CDR3 is built from 15 residues. CDR1 is MNHEY, CDR2 SMNVEV, per germline (reference sequence). Unmatched junction bases numbered 10, after V lost 10 bases and J lost 2 bases. CDR3 bases: TGTGCCACCGTGAAGGGAGCGGGGGCCTACAATGAGCAGTTCTTC. It codes for CATVKGAGAYNEQFF.

This rearrangement joins TRBV6-5 to TRBJ1-6; the match to TRBD1 covers 7 bases. V shed 5 bases and J 6 bases; nucleotides not matched to a gene: 7. The germline CDR1 and CDR2 sequences are MNHEY and SVGAGI. The CDR3 runs 15 residues. The CDR3 loop reads CASSIDRAGNSPLHF. The CDR3 nucleotides are TGTGCCAGCAGTATCGACAGGGCGGGTAATTCACCCCTCCACTTT.

The chain couples TRBV6-4 to TRBJ2-5; D uncertain. Germline-derived CDR1 and CDR2 are MRHNA and SNTAGT. Trimming took 5 bases from V and 2 from J, leaving 9 bases between them. The CDR3 loop spans 13 amino acids. In DNA, the CDR3 is TGTGCCAGCAGTCGACAAGAACAAGAGACCCAGTACTTC. This gives the protein CASSRQEQETQYF.

This sequence joins TRBV3-1 (or the pseudogene TRBV3-2) and TRBJ2-7, with a tentative D call TRBD1 (6 bases). V lost 4 bases and J lost 1, with 11 bases in between. Germline V CDR1 and CDR2: LGHDT, YNNKEL (reference sequence). The CDR3 has 14 residues. In nucleotides, the CDR3 is TGTGCCAGCAGCCTACCAGGGGTTTCCTACGAGCAGTACTTC. Translated, it gives CASSLPGVSYEQYF.

The chain combines TRBV6-5 with TRBJ1-1, with D possibly being TRBD1 (6 bases). CDR3 length: 15 amino acids. V was pared by 6 bases and J by 4 bases, with 18 bases between. Germline V lookup: CDR1 MNHEY, CDR2 SVGAGI. CDR3 protein: CASRKGGGPSTEAFF. In nucleotides, the CDR3 is TGTGCCAGCAGAAAAGGGGGGGGGCCGAGCACTGAAGCTTTCTTT.

The chain has TRBV13 and TRBJ1-5, with 10 bases that match TRBD1. The CDR3 is 15 amino acids. From germline, CDR1 is PRHDT and CDR2 FYEKMQ (reference sequence). The junction had 7 bases not matched to a gene; V was cut back by 4 bases and J by 7 bases. The CDR3 DNA reads TGTGCCAGCAGCTCCGGGACAGGGGCAGGCCAGCCCCAGCATTTT. Amino acids: CASSSGTGAGQPQHF. The complete variable domain, with remaining parts taken from reference TRBV13 and TRBJ1-5, reads AAGVIQSPRHLIKEKRETATLKCYPIPRHDTVYWYQQGPGQDPQFLISFYEKMQSDKGSIPDRFSAQQFSDYHSELNMSSLELGDSALYFCASSSGTGAGQPQHFGDGTRLSIL.

V gene TRBV7-2 combines with J gene TRBJ2-7; 7 bases map to TRBD2. CDR1 is SGHTA and CDR2 is FQGNSA in the germline V gene. J was trimmed by 4 bases and V by 5 bases; bases with no gene match: 5. This CDR3 is built from 13 residues. CDR3 nucleotide sequence: TGTGCCAGCAGCCCTTCGCGGGAGTACGAGCAGTACTTC. Encoded protein: CASSPSREYEQYF.

J is TRBJ2-3 and V is TRBV9; 10 bases match TRBD2. The trim removed 3 bases at V and 1 base at J, leaving 5 bases unmatched. The CDR3 has 16 residues. Looked up from germline, CDR1 is SGDLS and CDR2 is YYNGEE. CDR3: CASSAQGLAGTDTQYF. In nucleotides, the CDR3 is TGTGCCAGCAGCGCACAAGGACTAGCGGGCACAGATACGCAGTATTTT.

The V and J genes are TRBV28 and TRBJ2-1; D is perhaps TRBD1 (6 bases). From germline, CDR1 is MDHEN and CDR2 SYDVKM. V gave up 8 bases and J gave up 2 bases, with 13 bases separating them. The CDR3 has 14 amino acids. The CDR3 region has the DNA TGTGCCAGCTGGGGGCAGGAAGCCTACAATGAGCAGTTCTTC. Residues: CASWGQEAYNEQFF. Complete variable domain (other parts from reference TRBV28 and TRBJ2-1): DVKVTQSSRYLVKRTGEKVFLECVQDMDHENMFWYRQDPGLGLRLIYFSYDVKMKEKGDIPEGYSVSREKKERFSLILESASTNQTSMYLCASWGQEAYNEQFFGPGTRLTVL.

The chain joins TRBV5-5 to TRBJ2-7; TRBD1 might be the D (6 bases). Trimming shortened V by 0 bases and J by 1 base, and 8 bases separated the two germline ends. Germline values: CDR1 SGHKS, CDR2 YYEKEE (reference sequence). This CDR3 region has 14 residues. CDR3 in amino acids: CASSLAQGSYEQYF. In nucleotides, the CDR3 is TGTGCCAGCAGCTTGGCTCAGGGGTCCTACGAGCAGTACTTC.

The chain carries TRBV6-5 and TRBJ2-3, with D possibly matching TRBD2 (6 bases). The CDR3 spans 15 residues. V lost 4 bases and J 5 bases, leaving 16 bases between the germline ends. Germline CDR1 and CDR2: MNHEY and SVGAGI. CDR3 in amino acids: CASSLVRDSLDTQYF. CDR3 coding DNA: TGTGCCAGCAGTTTGGTCCGGGACTCCTTAGATACGCAGTATTTT.

Turning to this clone: Other nucleotide sequences in the sample specify the same CDR3. V gene TRBV19 combines with J gene TRBJ1-5; D is undetermined. The V gene lost 6 bases and the J gene lost 0 bases, with 6 bases spanning the gap. This CDR3 spans 13 amino acids. Germline-derived CDR1 and CDR2 are LNHDA and SQIVND (reference sequence). CDR3 protein: CASSRDSNQPQHF. The CDR3 DNA reads TGTGCCAGTAGCCGGGATAGCAATCAGCCCCAGCATTTT. The whole variable domain, filled in from reference TRBV19 and TRBJ1-5, reads DGGITQSPKYLFRKEGQNVTLSCEQNLNHDAMYWYRQDPGQGLRLIYYSQIVNDFQKGDIAEGYSVSREKKESFPLTVTSAQKNPTAFYLCASSRDSNQPQHFGDGTRLSIL.

The rearrangement uses TRBV5-6 and TRBJ2-2; possible D gene TRBD1, 6 bases. The length of the CDR3 is 18 residues. From germline, CDR1 is SGHDT and CDR2 YYEEEE. V gave up 0 bases and J gave up 4 bases, with 19 bases separating them. The CDR3 nucleotides read TGTGCCAGCAGCTTGGTGGGGGCCCTCCATACCACCACCGGGGAGCTGTTTTTT. Protein product: CASSLVGALHTTTGELFF.

V is TRBV3-1 (or the pseudogene TRBV3-2) and J is TRBJ1-6, with D perhaps TRBD1 (5 bases). V lost 1 base and J lost 8, with 9 bases in between. There are 14 residues in the CDR3. From germline, CDR1 is LGHDT and CDR2 YNNKEL (reference sequence). This chain's CDR3 is CASSQVGVDSPLHF. CDR3 bases: TGTGCCAGCAGCCAAGTAGGGGTGGATTCACCCCTCCACTTT.

The gene calls are TRBV19 and TRBJ2-7; D uncertain. The germline gives CDR1 LNHDA, CDR2 SQIVND (reference sequence). With 5 bases removed from V and 3 bases from J, the gap between germline ends came to 5 bases. The CDR3 covers 11 residues. The DNA of the CDR3 is TGTGCCAGTAGTGGGCGCTACGAGCAGTACTTC. Translated, it gives CASSGRYEQYF.

In this sample, this clone turned up once. The chain links TRBV13 to TRBJ1-2; D call uncertain. The V end was cut by 4 bases, the J end by 8 bases, with 17 bases between. CDR1 and CDR2 (germline): PRHDT, FYEKMQ (reference sequence). This CDR3 is built from 14 residues. The CDR3 bases are TGTGCCAGCAGCTCAGGCGGTCTCTCCTCGGGCTACACCTTC. It codes for CASSSGGLSSGYTF. Combining the CDR3 with reference TRBV13 and TRBJ1-2 gives the whole variable domain AAGVIQSPRHLIKEKRETATLKCYPIPRHDTVYWYQQGPGQDPQFLISFYEKMQSDKGSIPDRFSAQQFSDYHSELNMSSLELGDSALYFCASSSGGLSSGYTFGSGTRLTVV.

The V call is TRBV28, the J call TRBJ1-5; no clear D gene. The V gene's germline CDR1 is MDHEN and CDR2 SYDVKM. The CDR3 has 14 amino acids. V was trimmed by 6 bases and J by 5 bases, leaving 14 bases between them. This CDR3 is CASRPWQTDQPQHF. DNA for the CDR3: TGTGCCAGCAGACCCTGGCAGACTGATCAGCCCCAGCATTTT.